This is a list of T cell receptor beta chains from one sample in a study of CD8+CD57+ T cells in acquired aplastic anemia. One entry per CDR3 protein results from TCRdb running MiXCR on the reads. The repertoire holds a few hundred thousand distinct CDR3 sequences, with around 30% as singletons. The sequencing sample was made of sorted CD4+, CD8+, or CD8+CD57+ T cells (not recorded which) from PBMCs. These receptor sequences come from a human donor with aplastic anemia. The CDR3 runs from the conserved cysteine through the conserved F or W. D genes are given only for firm matches. Where a row states a size, it is once, few, many or the class of an expanded clone; other rows omit it.

>TRBJ1-2|TRBV12-3/TRBV12-4|TRBD1|17|few
CASSIIPRDSFNYGYTF
TGTGCCAGCAGTATTATCCCCCGGGACAGCTTTAACTATGGCTACACCTTC
>TRBJ1-6|TRBV2|NA|16|many
CASRGSGTAYNSPLHF
TGTGCCAGCAGAGGTTCCGGGACGGCCTATAATTCACCCCTCCACTTT
>TRBJ2-6|TRBV29-1|NA|12|NA
CSVEPGANVLTF
TGCAGCGTTGAGCCTGGGGCCAACGTCCTGACTTTC
>TRBJ1-3|TRBV20-1|NA|14|few
CSARRAGLGNTIYF
TGCAGTGCCCGTCGGGCAGGGCTGGGAAACACCATATATTTT
>TRBJ1-3|TRBV9|NA|15|few
CASGRDPLSGNTIYF
TGTGCCAGCGGGAGGGACCCCCTCTCTGGAAACACCATATATTTT
>TRBJ1-1|TRBV7-9|TRBD1|15|NA
CASSLGQGAYTEAFF
TGTGCCAGCAGCCTAGGACAGGGGGCGTACACTGAAGCTTTCTTT
>TRBJ2-5|TRBV5-6|TRBD1|14|NA
CASSAGQAQETQYF
TGTGCCAGCAGCGCCGGACAGGCACAAGAGACCCAGTACTTC
>TRBJ1-2|TRBV5-1|NA|15|NA
CASSPDTVPNYGYTF
TGCGCCAGCAGCCCGGATACAGTTCCTAACTATGGCTACACCTTC
>TRBJ1-1|TRBV7-9|NA|13|many
CASSPIVGAEAFF
TGTGCCAGCAGCCCGATAGTGGGCGCTGAAGCTTTCTTT
>TRBJ2-3|TRBV7-2|NA|16|many
CASSERQGGSTDTQYF
TGTGCCAGCAGCGAAAGACAGGGAGGGTCCACAGATACGCAGTATTTT
>TRBJ2-1|TRBV20-1|NA|13|NA
CSARSPSGDEQFF
TGCAGTGCTAGATCCCCGTCGGGCGATGAGCAGTTCTTC
>TRBJ1-2|TRBV2|NA|13|NA
CASSAVGPYGYTF
TGTGCCAGCAGTGCGGTCGGCCCCTATGGCTACACCTTC
>TRBJ1-2|TRBV10-2|NA|15|NA
CASSEGGSPNYGYTF
TGCGCCAGCAGTGAGGGTGGATCCCCCAACTATGGCTACACCTTC
>TRBJ1-6|TRBV6-1|TRBD1|14|many
CASSVDRENSPLHF
TGTGCCAGCAGTGTGGACAGGGAGAATTCACCCCTCCACTTT
>TRBJ2-7|TRBV29-1|TRBD1|15|few
CSVGDTGAGSYEQYF
TGCAGCGTTGGGGACACAGGGGCCGGGTCATACGAGCAGTACTTC
>TRBJ2-7|TRBV28|NA|12|NA
CASRDRRGEQYF
TGTGCCAGCAGGGACCGGAGGGGCGAGCAGTACTTC
>TRBJ1-1|TRBV13|TRBD1|14|few
CASSYRTGNTEAFF
TGTGCCAGCAGCTATCGGACAGGAAACACTGAAGCTTTCTTT
>TRBJ2-3|TRBV6-1|TRBD2|15|few
CASSGTSGGTDTQYF
TGTGCCAGCAGTGGGACTAGCGGGGGCACAGATACGCAGTATTTT
>TRBJ2-7|TRBV7-9|NA|15|many
CASSARAGPTYEQYF
TGTGCCAGCAGCGCTCGGGCAGGACCGACCTACGAGCAGTACTTC
>TRBJ2-5|TRBV19|TRBD2|17|few
CASSAGLAGGFKETQYF
TGTGCCAGTAGTGCGGGACTAGCGGGGGGGTTTAAGGAGACCCAGTACTTC
>TRBJ2-5|TRBV2|NA|13|many
CASSARRVETQYF
TGTGCCAGCAGTGCGCGGAGGGTTGAGACCCAGTACTTC
>TRBJ2-1|TRBV19|TRBD2|15|NA
CASRASGGVYNEQFF
TGTGCCAGTAGGGCTAGCGGGGGGGTCTACAATGAGCAGTTCTTC
>TRBJ2-1|TRBV20-1|NA|14|once
CSASGLGTYNEQFF
TGCAGTGCTAGTGGCCTAGGTACTTACAATGAGCAGTTCTTC
>TRBJ1-1|TRBV29-1|TRBD1|14|NA
CSWNINRRDSEAFF
TGCAGCTGGAACATAAACCGAAGGGACAGTGAAGCTTTCTTT
>TRBJ2-7|TRBV12-3/TRBV12-4|NA|13|many
CASSPTRAYEQYF
TGTGCCAGCAGTCCCACTCGGGCGTACGAGCAGTACTTC
>TRBJ1-1|TRBV2|NA|13|NA
CASSWGENTEAFF
TGTGCCAGCAGCTGGGGGGAGAACACTGAAGCTTTCTTT
>TRBJ1-3|TRBV7-2|NA|13|many
CASSLERDGTIYF
TGTGCCAGCAGCTTAGAGAGGGACGGCACCATATATTTT
>TRBJ1-3|TRBV6-1|NA|15|NA
CATIRGTNSGNTIYF
TGTGCCACCATCCGGGGGACGAACTCTGGAAACACCATATATTTT